The clone carrying this T cell receptor beta chain was counted at least ten times. As yet, its antigen is unknown. For sequencing, patients were chosen who had shown expansion of CD8+CD57+ cells by flow cytometry. Investigators profiled TCR beta VDJ and CDR3 from genomic DNA template. TCRdb reanalysed the reads using MiXCR and keeps one entry per CDR3 protein. The profile shows a few hundred thousand distinct CDR3 sequences, approximately 51% of them singletons. This sample was included in a study of CD8+CD57+ T cells in acquired aplastic anemia. Regarding the study as a whole: Simpson's diversity of CD8+ cells was not significantly different in patients compared with controls. Researchers report that fewer than 30 CD8+ CDR3 sequences appeared in both patients and controls.

The germline V and J ends were trimmed by 0 bases and 4 bases, with 6 bases remaining between them. Germline CDR1 MRHNA, CDR2 SNTAGT. There are 13 residues in the CDR3. The chain recombines TRBV6-4 with TRBJ1-2; D remains ambiguous. The sequenced material came from sorted CD4+, CD8+, or CD8+CD57+ T cells (not recorded which) from PBMCs. The clonotype originates from a human donor with aplastic anemia. In DNA form, the CDR3 reads TGTGCCAGCAGTGACTCCGGTGGCTATGGCTACACCTTC. Amino acid sequence: CASSDSGGYGYTF.